The present TCR beta chain was sequenced within a study of technical replicates of blood from several donors. The CDR3 contains 12 residues. The V end was cut by 3 bases, the J end by 8 bases, with 9 bases between. Germline V gene data show CDR1 as SGHDT and CDR2 as YYEEEE. Profiled with immunoSEQ multiplex PCR; TCRdb holds only in-frame clones, not every one. The data show more than 90,000 clones, roughly 95% seen once. The sequenced sample consisted of T cells isolated from PBMCs. The source is a human donor in good health. This chain connects TRBV5-6 to TRBJ2-1; possible D gene TRBD2, 6 bases. The CDR3 coding sequence is TGTGCCAGCAGCTCGGGGGTGGATGAGCAGTTCTTC. It encodes CASSSGVDEQFF.